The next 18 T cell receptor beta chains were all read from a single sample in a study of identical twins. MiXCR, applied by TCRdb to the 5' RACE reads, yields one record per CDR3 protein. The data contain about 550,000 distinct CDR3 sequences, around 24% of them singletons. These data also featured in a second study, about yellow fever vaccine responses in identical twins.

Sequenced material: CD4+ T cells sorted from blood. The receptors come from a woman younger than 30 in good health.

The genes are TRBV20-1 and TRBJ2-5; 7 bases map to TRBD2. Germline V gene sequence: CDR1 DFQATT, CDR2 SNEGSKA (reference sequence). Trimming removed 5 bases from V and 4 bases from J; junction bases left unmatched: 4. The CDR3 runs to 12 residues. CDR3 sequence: CSAALAAETQYF. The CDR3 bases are TGCAGTGCTGCGCTAGCGGCAGAGACCCAGTACTTC.

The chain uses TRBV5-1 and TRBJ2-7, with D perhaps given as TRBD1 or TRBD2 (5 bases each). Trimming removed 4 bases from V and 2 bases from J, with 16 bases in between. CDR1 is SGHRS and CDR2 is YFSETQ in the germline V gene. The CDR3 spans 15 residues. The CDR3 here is CASSLYRDGAYEQYF. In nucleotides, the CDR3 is TGCGCCAGCAGCCTTTACCGGGACGGAGCCTACGAGCAGTACTTC.

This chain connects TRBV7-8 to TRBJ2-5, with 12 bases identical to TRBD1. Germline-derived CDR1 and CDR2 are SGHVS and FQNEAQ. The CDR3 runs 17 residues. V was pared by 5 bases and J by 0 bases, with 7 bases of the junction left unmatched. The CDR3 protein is CASSKGQGANYQETQYF. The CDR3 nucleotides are TGTGCCAGCAGCAAGGGACAGGGGGCAAACTACCAAGAGACCCAGTACTTC.

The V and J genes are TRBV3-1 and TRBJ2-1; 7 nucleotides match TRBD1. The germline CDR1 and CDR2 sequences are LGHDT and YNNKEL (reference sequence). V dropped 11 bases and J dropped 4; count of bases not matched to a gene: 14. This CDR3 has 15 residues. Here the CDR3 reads CASSKQGTAYNEQFF. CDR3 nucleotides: TGTGCCTCCAGCAAGCAGGGGACAGCTTACAATGAGCAGTTCTTC.

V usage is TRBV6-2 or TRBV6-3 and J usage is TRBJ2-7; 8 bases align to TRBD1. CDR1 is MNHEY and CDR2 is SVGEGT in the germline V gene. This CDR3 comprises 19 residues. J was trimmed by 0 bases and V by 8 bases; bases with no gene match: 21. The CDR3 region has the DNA TGTGCCAGCCCCCCGGATGCAGGGGGCTGGGGGAAGAGCTCCTACGAGCAGTACTTC. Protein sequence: CASPPDAGGWGKSSYEQYF.

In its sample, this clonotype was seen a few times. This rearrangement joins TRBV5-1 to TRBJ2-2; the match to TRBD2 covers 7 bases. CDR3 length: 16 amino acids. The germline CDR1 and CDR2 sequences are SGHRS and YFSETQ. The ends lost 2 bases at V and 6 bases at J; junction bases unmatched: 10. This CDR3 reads CASSFRAAGDPGELFF. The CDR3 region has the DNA TGCGCCAGCAGCTTCAGAGCTGCGGGAGACCCCGGGGAGCTGTTTTTT. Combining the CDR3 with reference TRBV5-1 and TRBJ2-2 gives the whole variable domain KAGVTQTPRYLIKTRGQQVTLSCSPISGHRSVSWYQQTPGQGLQFLFEYFSETQRNKGNFPGRFSGRQFSNSRSEMNVSTLELGDSALYLCASSFRAAGDPGELFFGEGSRLTVL.

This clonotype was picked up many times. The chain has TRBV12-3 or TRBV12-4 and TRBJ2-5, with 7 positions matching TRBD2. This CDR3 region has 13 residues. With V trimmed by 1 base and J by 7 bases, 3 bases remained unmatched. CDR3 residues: CASSLGERGTQYF. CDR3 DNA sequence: TGTGCCAGCAGTTTAGGGGAGCGGGGGACCCAGTACTTC.

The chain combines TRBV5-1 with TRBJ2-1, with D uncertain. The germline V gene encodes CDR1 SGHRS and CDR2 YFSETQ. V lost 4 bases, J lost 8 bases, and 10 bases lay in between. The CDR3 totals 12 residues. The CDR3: CASSRRRDEQFF. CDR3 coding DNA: TGCGCCAGCAGCCGGAGACGGGATGAGCAGTTCTTC.

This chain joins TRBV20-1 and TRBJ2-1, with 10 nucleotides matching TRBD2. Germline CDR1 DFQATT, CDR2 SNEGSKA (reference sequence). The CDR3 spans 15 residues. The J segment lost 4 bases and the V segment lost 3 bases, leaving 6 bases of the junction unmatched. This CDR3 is CSASPSGGGYNEQFF. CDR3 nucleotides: TGCAGTGCTAGTCCGAGCGGGGGGGGATACAATGAGCAGTTCTTC.

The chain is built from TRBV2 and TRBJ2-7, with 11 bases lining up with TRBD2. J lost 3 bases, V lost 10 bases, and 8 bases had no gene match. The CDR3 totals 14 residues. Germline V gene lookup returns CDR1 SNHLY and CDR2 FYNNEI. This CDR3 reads CATTGLADVYEQYF. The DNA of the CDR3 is TGTGCCACCACGGGACTAGCGGACGTCTACGAGCAGTACTTC.

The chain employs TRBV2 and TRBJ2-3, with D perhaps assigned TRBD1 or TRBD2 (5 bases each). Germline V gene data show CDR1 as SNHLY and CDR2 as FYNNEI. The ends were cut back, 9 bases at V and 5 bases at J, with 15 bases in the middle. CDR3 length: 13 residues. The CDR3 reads CASLGPGRDTQYF. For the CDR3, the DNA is TGTGCCAGTCTCGGGCCAGGGAGAGATACGCAGTATTTT.

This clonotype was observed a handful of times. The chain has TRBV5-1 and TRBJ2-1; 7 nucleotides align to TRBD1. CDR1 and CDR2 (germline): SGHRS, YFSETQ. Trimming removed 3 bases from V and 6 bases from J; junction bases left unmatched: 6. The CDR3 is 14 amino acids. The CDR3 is CASSSGQSPNEQFF. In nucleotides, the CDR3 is TGCGCCAGCAGCTCGGGACAGTCTCCCAATGAGCAGTTCTTC.

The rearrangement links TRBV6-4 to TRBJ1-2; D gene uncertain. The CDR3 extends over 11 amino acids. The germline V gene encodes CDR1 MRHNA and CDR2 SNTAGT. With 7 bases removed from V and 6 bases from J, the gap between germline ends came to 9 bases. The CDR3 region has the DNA TGTGCCAGCAACGGGATTGATGGCTACACCTTC. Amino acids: CASNGIDGYTF.

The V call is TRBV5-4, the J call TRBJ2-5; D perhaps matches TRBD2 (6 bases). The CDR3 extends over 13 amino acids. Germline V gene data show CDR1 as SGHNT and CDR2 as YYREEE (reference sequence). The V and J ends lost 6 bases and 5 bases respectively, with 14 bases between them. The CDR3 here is CASTGGARETQYF. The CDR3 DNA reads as TGTGCCAGCACTGGAGGGGCGCGTGAGACCCAGTACTTC.

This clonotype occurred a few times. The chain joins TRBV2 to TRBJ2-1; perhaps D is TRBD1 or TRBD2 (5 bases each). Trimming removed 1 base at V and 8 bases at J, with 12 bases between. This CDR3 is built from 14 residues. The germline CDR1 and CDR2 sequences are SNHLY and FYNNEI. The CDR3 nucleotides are TGTGCCAGCAGTGAAGTCACCAGGGACGATGAGCAGTTCTTC. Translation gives CASSEVTRDDEQFF.

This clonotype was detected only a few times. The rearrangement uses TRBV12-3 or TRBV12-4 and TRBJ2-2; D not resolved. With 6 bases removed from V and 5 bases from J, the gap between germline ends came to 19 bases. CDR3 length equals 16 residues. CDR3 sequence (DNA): TGTGCCAGCAGCCCATTCGCCGGGCCCTTGACCGGGGAGCTGTTTTTT. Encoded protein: CASSPFAGPLTGELFF.

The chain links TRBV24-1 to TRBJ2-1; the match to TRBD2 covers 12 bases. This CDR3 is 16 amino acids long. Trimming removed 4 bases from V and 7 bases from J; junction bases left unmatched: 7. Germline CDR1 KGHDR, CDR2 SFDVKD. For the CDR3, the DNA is TGTGCCACCAGTGAGCGGACTAGCGGGACGGGTAATGAGCAGTTCTTC. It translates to CATSERTSGTGNEQFF.

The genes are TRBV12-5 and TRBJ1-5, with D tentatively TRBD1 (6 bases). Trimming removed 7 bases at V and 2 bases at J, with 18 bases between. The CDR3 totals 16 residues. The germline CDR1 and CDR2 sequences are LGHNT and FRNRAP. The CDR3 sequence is CASAVRGPGGNQPQHF. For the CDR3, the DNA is TGTGCTAGTGCTGTTCGGGGGCCTGGAGGCAATCAGCCCCAGCATTTT.